Given below is one T cell receptor (beta chain) in context. The target antigen is unknown. This sample is drawn from a study of cytomegalovirus exposure and HLA in healthy donors. Study-level points and caveats: Most TCR sequences were seen very rarely across donors, but some public TCRs occurred in many.

CDR1 and CDR2 from the germline V gene are LNHDA and SQIVND (reference sequence). V was cut by 7 bases and J by 5 bases, with 18 bases left in between. This CDR3 contains 16 residues. Primers: 60 Vbeta forward and 13 Jbeta reverse. Some clones are missing from TCRdb's copy, which holds only in-frame ones; the method was immunoSEQ multiplex PCR. The sample yields about 130,000 clones, approximately 80% seen once. This TCR was recovered from a woman aged 35 to 49 in good health and CMV-seronegative. V usage is TRBV19 and J usage is TRBJ1-6; no clear D gene. Sequencing input: PBMCs. CDR3 nucleotide sequence: TGTGCCAGTACCCCATTTGCGGGCCAGAATAATTCACCCCTCCACTTT. Translating gives CASTPFAGQNNSPLHF.